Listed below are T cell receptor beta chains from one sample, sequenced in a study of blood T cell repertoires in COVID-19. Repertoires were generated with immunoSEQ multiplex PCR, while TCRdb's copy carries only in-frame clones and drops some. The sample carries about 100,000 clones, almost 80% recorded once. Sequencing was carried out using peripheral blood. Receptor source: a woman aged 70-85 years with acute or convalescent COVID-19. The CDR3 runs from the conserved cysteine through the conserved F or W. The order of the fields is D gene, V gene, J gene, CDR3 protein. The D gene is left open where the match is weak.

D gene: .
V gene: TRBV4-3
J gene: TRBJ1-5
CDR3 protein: CASSQDRGRRQPQHF

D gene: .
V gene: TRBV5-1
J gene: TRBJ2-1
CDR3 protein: CASSLGQGTNEQFF

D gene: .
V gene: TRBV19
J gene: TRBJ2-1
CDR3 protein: CASSIDPGWGGEQFF

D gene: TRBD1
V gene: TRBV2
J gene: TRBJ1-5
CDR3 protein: CASRGQGDDQPQHF

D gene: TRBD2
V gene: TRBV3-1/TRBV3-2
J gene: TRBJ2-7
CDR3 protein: CASSQFIGGNSHEQYF

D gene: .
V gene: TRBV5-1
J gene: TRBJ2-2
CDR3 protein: CASHSRGDTGELFF

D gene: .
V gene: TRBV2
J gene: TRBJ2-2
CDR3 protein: CASSFTGITGELFF

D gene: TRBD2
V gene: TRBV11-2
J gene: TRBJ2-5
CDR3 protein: CASSLARLAGGQETQYF

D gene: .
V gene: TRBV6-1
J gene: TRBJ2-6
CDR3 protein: CASSEASRGSGANVLTF

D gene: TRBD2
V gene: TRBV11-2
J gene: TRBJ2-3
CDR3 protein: CASSSRLAGSGGGTQYF

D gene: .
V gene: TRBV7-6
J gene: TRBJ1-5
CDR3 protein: CASSPSVGNQPQHF

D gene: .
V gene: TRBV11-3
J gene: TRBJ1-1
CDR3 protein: CASSPMSDTEAFF

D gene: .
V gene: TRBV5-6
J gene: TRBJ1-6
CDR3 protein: CASSSGSPLHF

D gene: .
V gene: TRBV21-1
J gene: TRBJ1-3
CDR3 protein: CASSKGRAGNTIYF

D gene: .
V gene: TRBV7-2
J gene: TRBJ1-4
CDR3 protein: CASSEQWDVGGEKLFF

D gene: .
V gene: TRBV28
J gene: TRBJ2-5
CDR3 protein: CASSLSGGGETQYF

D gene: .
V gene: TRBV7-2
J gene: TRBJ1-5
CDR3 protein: CASSPPGGSNQPQHF

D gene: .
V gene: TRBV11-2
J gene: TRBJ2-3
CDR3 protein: CASSSAGDTQYF

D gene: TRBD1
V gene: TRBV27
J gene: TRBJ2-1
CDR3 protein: CASSLKIGDRVHNEQFF

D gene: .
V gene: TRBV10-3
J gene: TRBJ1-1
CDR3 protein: CAISIPGNTEAFF

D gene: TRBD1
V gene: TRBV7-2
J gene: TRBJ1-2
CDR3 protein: CASSPGQGVASSYGYTF

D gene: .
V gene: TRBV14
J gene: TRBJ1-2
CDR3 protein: CASSQVAGANGYTF

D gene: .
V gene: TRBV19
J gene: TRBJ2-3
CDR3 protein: CASTTSITDTQYF

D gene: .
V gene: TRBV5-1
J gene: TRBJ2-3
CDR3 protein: CASSLDGNPTDTQYF

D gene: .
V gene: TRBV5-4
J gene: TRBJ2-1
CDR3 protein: CASSLGPSWAGRHNEQFF

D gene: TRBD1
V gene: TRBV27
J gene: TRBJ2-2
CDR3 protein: CASRPMGQIRTGELFF

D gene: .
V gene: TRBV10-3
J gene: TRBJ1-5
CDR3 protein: CAISPDSSNQPQHF

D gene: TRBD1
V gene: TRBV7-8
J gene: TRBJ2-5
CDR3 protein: CASSLDLRGQGVYQETQYF

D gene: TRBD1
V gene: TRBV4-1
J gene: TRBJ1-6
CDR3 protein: CASSQEGGGDSPLHF

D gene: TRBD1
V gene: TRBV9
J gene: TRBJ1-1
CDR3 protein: CASSVTGGGTEAFF

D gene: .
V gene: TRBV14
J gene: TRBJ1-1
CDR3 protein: CASSQATRTEAFF

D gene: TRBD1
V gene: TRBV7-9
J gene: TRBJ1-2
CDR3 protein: CASSLSGTGNYGYTF

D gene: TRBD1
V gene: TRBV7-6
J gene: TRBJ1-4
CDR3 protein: CASSSGQGNEKLFF

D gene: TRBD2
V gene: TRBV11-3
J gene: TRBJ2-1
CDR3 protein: CASSLRSSGGSGEQFF

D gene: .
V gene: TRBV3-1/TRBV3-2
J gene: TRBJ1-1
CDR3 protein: CASNPGSGGLNTEAFF

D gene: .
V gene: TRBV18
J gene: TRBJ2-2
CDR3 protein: CASSPVSPGELFF

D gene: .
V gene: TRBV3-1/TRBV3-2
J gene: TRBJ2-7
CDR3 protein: CASSLRGGSSYEQYF

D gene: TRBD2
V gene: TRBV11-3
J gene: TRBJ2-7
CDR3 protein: CASSFREGYEQYF

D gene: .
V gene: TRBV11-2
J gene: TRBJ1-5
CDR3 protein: CASSLQVEQPQHF

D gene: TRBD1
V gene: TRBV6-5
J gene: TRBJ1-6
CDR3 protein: CASKTGDSPLHF

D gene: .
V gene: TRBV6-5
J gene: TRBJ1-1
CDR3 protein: CASRGRERSEAFF